This T cell receptor (beta chain) was sequenced during a study of Tregs in tolerant kidney transplant recipients. TCRdb keeps only in-frame clones here, not all; method: immunoSEQ multiplex PCR. This table has about 240,000 clones, 80% to 85% appearing once. CD4+CD25+CD127- Tregs, CD4+CD25- non-Tregs, CD4 and CD8 cells were sorted. This clonotype was obtained from a human donor in good health. Sequencing input: CD4+ T cells from blood.

CDR3 sequence reads: CASSRYKDGYTF. Written as DNA, the CDR3 is TGTGCCAGCTCACGCTACAAAGACGGCTACACCTTC. The V call is TRBV18, the J call TRBJ1-2, with unresolved D. V was clipped by 4 bases and J by 8 bases, with 11 bases between them. Germline V lookup: CDR1 KGHSH, CDR2 LQKENI. This CDR3 has 12 residues.